The clone carrying this T cell receptor (beta chain) was detected a few times. This sample was taken from a study of blood T cells in healthy people across ages. Every sample had a minimum of 6.5 million PBMCs isolated. Primed by a sample-barcoded 5' primer and a J-beta primer mix, a second PCR proceeded for about 6 to 11 cycles. TCRdb re-analysed the 5' RACE reads in MiXCR, keeping a single row per CDR3 protein. The table records 700,000 to 850,000 distinct CDR3 sequences, roughly 50% of them present only once. This TCR was sampled from a man older than 75 in good health. The sequenced sample consisted of blood.

CDR3 sequence reads: CSVAGLAGYEQYF. The DNA of the CDR3 is TGCAGCGTCGCGGGACTAGCCGGATACGAGCAGTACTTC. The V gene is TRBV29-1, the J gene TRBJ2-7; 9 bases match TRBD2. Trimming removed 6 bases from V and 4 bases from J; junction bases left unmatched: 7. CDR1 SQVTM and CDR2 ANQGSEA come from the germline V gene. The CDR3 loop spans 13 amino acids.